These T cell receptor beta chains were read from a single sample in a study of PD-L1 blockade in urothelial cancer. Only in-frame clones appear in the TCRdb table, and some are missing; sequencing was by immunoSEQ multiplex PCR. The data show about 100,000 clones, with 91% seen just once and 0.8% to 1% held by the top ten. Sequencing was performed on PBMCs, taken around atezolizumab (anti-PD-L1) treatment. These TCRs come from a woman older than 75 with urothelial cancer. CDR3s include the opening cysteine and the closing phenylalanine or tryptophan. Fields, in order: V gene, clone size, D gene, J gene, CDR3 DNA, CDR3 protein. The D gene is left open where the match is weak. Clone size is given for some rows only: seen once, a few or many times, or a class if the clone is expanded.

v_call: TRBV5-1; clone_size: NA; d_call: NA; j_call: TRBJ1-3; cdr3_nt: TGCGCCAGCAGCTCGGAGGCAATCTCTGGAAACACCATATATTTT; cdr3_aa: CASSSEAISGNTIYF
v_call: TRBV2; clone_size: NA; d_call: NA; j_call: TRBJ1-1; cdr3_nt: TGTGCCAGCAGGACGGGGAACACTGAAGCTTTCTTT; cdr3_aa: CASRTGNTEAFF
v_call: TRBV10-3; clone_size: NA; d_call: NA; j_call: TRBJ1-1; cdr3_nt: TGTGCCATCAGTGGGGGGGTGAACACTGAAGCTTTCTTT; cdr3_aa: CAISGGVNTEAFF
v_call: TRBV4-1; clone_size: few; d_call: TRBD1; j_call: TRBJ1-5; cdr3_nt: TGCGCCAGCAGCCAACCTGAGGGACAGGGAGACAATCAGCCCCAGCATTTT; cdr3_aa: CASSQPEGQGDNQPQHF
v_call: TRBV28; clone_size: NA; d_call: TRBD2; j_call: TRBJ2-7; cdr3_nt: TGTGCCAGCAGCTCCCTCGGGAAGCGGGACTACGAGCAGTACTTC; cdr3_aa: CASSSLGKRDYEQYF
v_call: TRBV28; clone_size: NA; d_call: TRBD2; j_call: TRBJ2-1; cdr3_nt: TGTGCCAGCTGTGTACTAGCGGGGGGGGTAGGGCAGTTCTTC; cdr3_aa: CASCVLAGGVGQFF
v_call: TRBV11-2; clone_size: few; d_call: NA; j_call: TRBJ2-7; cdr3_nt: TGTGCCAGCACCATAAGTGGGGGCCAGCAGTACTTC; cdr3_aa: CASTISGGQQYF
v_call: TRBV30; clone_size: NA; d_call: NA; j_call: TRBJ2-7; cdr3_nt: TGTGCCTGGAGCCCCAGGGGCATCGAGCAGTACTTC; cdr3_aa: CAWSPRGIEQYF
v_call: TRBV25-1; clone_size: NA; d_call: NA; j_call: TRBJ1-2; cdr3_nt: TGTGCCAGCAGTGACTACAGGGTCGGTGGCTACACCTTC; cdr3_aa: CASSDYRVGGYTF
v_call: TRBV18; clone_size: NA; d_call: TRBD2; j_call: TRBJ2-5; cdr3_nt: TGTGCCAGCTCACCACGAGCGGGGGAGCAAGAGACCCAGTACTTC; cdr3_aa: CASSPRAGEQETQYF
v_call: TRBV2; clone_size: NA; d_call: NA; j_call: TRBJ1-2; cdr3_nt: TGTGCCAGCGGGGGGGGACGGAACTACACCTTC; cdr3_aa: CASGGGRNYTF
v_call: TRBV28; clone_size: once; d_call: TRBD1; j_call: TRBJ1-5; cdr3_nt: TGTGCCAGCAGCCCTGGGACAGGCCCCCATCAGCCCCAGCATTTT; cdr3_aa: CASSPGTGPHQPQHF
v_call: TRBV2; clone_size: once; d_call: TRBD2; j_call: TRBJ2-1; cdr3_nt: TGTGCCAGCAGTCCCGGGACTAGCGGGAGAAATGAGCAGTTCTTC; cdr3_aa: CASSPGTSGRNEQFF
v_call: TRBV28; clone_size: NA; d_call: NA; j_call: TRBJ1-2; cdr3_nt: TGTGCCAGCAGCCGAACAGGGTATGGCTACACCTTC; cdr3_aa: CASSRTGYGYTF
v_call: TRBV7-2; clone_size: NA; d_call: TRBD2; j_call: TRBJ2-7; cdr3_nt: TGTGCCAGCAGCTTAGAGCGGTCTAGCGGGGTTTTCTCCTACGAGCAGTACTTC; cdr3_aa: CASSLERSSGVFSYEQYF
v_call: TRBV6-1; clone_size: NA; d_call: NA; j_call: TRBJ2-3; cdr3_nt: TGTGCCAGCAGTGATAACAGGATACCCACAGATACGCAGTATTTT; cdr3_aa: CASSDNRIPTDTQYF
v_call: TRBV6-5; clone_size: NA; d_call: NA; j_call: TRBJ1-2; cdr3_nt: TGTGCCAGCAGCCGCGACAGCCCCTATGGCTACACCTTC; cdr3_aa: CASSRDSPYGYTF
v_call: TRBV6-1; clone_size: NA; d_call: TRBD2; j_call: TRBJ2-1; cdr3_nt: TGTGCCAGCAGTGAAGTCGGGAGGGCCTCGTACAATGAGCAGTTCTTC; cdr3_aa: CASSEVGRASYNEQFF
v_call: TRBV28; clone_size: NA; d_call: NA; j_call: TRBJ1-5; cdr3_nt: TGTGCCAGCAACTTGGGGGGGGGCAATCAGCCCCAGCATTTT; cdr3_aa: CASNLGGGNQPQHF
v_call: TRBV6-5; clone_size: NA; d_call: NA; j_call: TRBJ2-5; cdr3_nt: TGTGCCAGCTCGCCGACGGGAAAGAACCAAGAGACCCAGTACTTC; cdr3_aa: CASSPTGKNQETQYF
v_call: TRBV27; clone_size: NA; d_call: NA; j_call: TRBJ2-3; cdr3_nt: TGTGCCAGCAGTCCGGGACTCCAAGCGGATACGCAGTATTTT; cdr3_aa: CASSPGLQADTQYF
v_call: TRBV4-1; clone_size: once; d_call: NA; j_call: TRBJ2-5; cdr3_nt: TGCGCCAGCAGCCCACCCCCACCTGCGGAGACCCAGTACTTC; cdr3_aa: CASSPPPPAETQYF
v_call: TRBV29-1; clone_size: NA; d_call: TRBD2; j_call: TRBJ2-5; cdr3_nt: TGCAGCGTGGAAGCCGGGAGGCGTGAGACCCAGTACTTC; cdr3_aa: CSVEAGRRETQYF
v_call: TRBV6-6; clone_size: NA; d_call: NA; j_call: TRBJ1-1; cdr3_nt: TGTGCCAGCAGTTACTCGGGGGGGGGTAACACTGAAGCTTTCTTT; cdr3_aa: CASSYSGGGNTEAFF